This T cell receptor (beta chain) emerged from a study of control samples from healthy donors and cancer patients. The germline V gene has CDR1 SGHTA and CDR2 FQGNSA. CDR3 size: 13 residues. The V end was cut by 3 bases, the J end by 2 bases, with 8 bases between. The assay was immunoSEQ multiplex PCR, and TCRdb's table has in-frame clones only and misses some. Found here are roughly 95,000 clones, roughly 92% of them singletons; the top ten hold about 2.9%. The sequence derives from a human donor in good health. The donor label of this sample is uncertain. The gene calls are TRBV7-2 and TRBJ2-7; tentatively, D is TRBD1 (6 bases). The sequenced sample was blood. CDR3 protein: CASSLTGTYEQYF. CDR3 sequence (DNA): TGTGCCAGCAGCTTGACAGGAACCTACGAGCAGTACTTC.